This T cell receptor beta chain was identified in a study of tumor and adjacent non-tumor tissue in lung cancer. The CDR3 spans 15 residues. V dropped 8 bases and J dropped 6; count of bases not matched to a gene: 13. Germline values: CDR1 MNHEY, CDR2 SVGAGI. A modified ARM-PCR protocol with three rounds of nested PCR amplified TCRbeta. Each CDR3 protein is one row after TCRdb ran MiXCR on the multiplex PCR reads. The top ten hold 19% of the sample, which has approximately 120,000 distinct CDR3 sequences, over 55% seen once. In the case of this clonotype: Its matching antigen is unknown.

Findings and caveats of the study: Tumor tissue had significantly higher TCR diversity than normal lung. Tumor TCR diversity, when higher, was linked to shorter survival.

RNA was extracted from bulk tissue without any cell sorting. The normal lung tissue was taken more than 3 cm from the tumor edge. The TCR comes from a man aged 60 to 69 with non-small cell lung cancer. Sequenced: distant non-tumor lung tissue. The chain has TRBV6-5 and TRBJ2-1; 7 bases are a match to TRBD2. CDR3 in DNA: TGTGCCAGCGGTAGACTCGTGACTAGCATCAATGAGCAGTTCTTC. Translation: CASGRLVTSINEQFF.